This TCR beta chain was sequenced during a study of shared clonotypes between healthy human individuals. On this clone itself: Its matching antigen is unknown.

Sorted subsets were amplified in replicate PCRs using 200 to 250 ng DNA, 30,000 to 35,000 T cell genomes. TCRdb's copy holds only in-frame clones and misses some; the assay was immunoSEQ multiplex PCR. The sample has about 2.3 million clones, about 90% seen once. Between the trimmed V and J ends, which lost 3 bases and 3 bases, there was a span of 15 bases. In germline, CDR1 is KGHSH, CDR2 LQKENI. The CDR3 extends over 15 amino acids. General study findings and limits: As a rule, naive subsets had a larger estimated richness than memory subsets.

Input material: naive CD4+ T cells from PBMCs. The subset: CD45RA+ positively selected. The rearrangement links TRBV18 to TRBJ2-7, with D perhaps matching TRBD2 (7 bases). This sequence was found in a young man in good health. Some clones in this sample may be carry-over from other donors' samples. CDR3 protein: CASSPPGRGIYEQYF. The CDR3 bases are TGTGCCAGCTCACCCCCGGGGAGGGGGATCTACGAGCAGTACTTC.